Below are 24 T cell receptor beta chains sequenced from a single sample in a study of T cells in Graves' hyperthyroidism and ophthalmopathy. RNA transcripts gave rise to amplified TCR beta CDR3 regions. With the HTBI primer set, the TCR CDR3 went through a first round of RT-PCR. TCRdb fed the multiplex PCR reads into MiXCR, producing one record per CDR3 protein. The sample lists around 540,000 distinct CDR3 sequences, 46% seen once, with nearly 8.5% in the top ten. Sequenced sample: peripheral blood or thyroid tissue (not recorded which). The receptor source for this set is a woman aged 18-35 years with Graves' hyperthyroidism.

There are a few counts of this clonotype. CDR3 DNA: TGTGCCAGCAGCGCCAATAAGGGCACTGAAGCTTTCTTT. Residues: CASSANKGTEAFF. The chain joins TRBV9 to TRBJ1-1; D not resolved. CDR1 is SGDLS, CDR2 YYNGEE, per germline. CDR3 length equals 13 residues. V lost 3 bases and J lost 4, with 10 bases in between.

This clonotype was recorded a few times. This may be a read error, as it is one base from a much larger clone. The gene calls are TRBV9 and TRBJ2-7, with D hard to call. Trimming removed 4 bases at V and 3 bases at J, with 5 bases between. CDR1 SGDLS and CDR2 YYNGEE come from the germline V gene. There are 11 residues in the CDR3. The CDR3 DNA reads TGTGCCAGCAGCCAACGCTACGAGCAGTACTTC. Amino acids: CASSQRYEQYF.

V gene TRBV10-3 combines with J gene TRBJ2-7; 13 bases fit TRBD2. The junction had 5 bases not matched to a gene; V was cut back by 10 bases and J by 2 bases. Germline CDR1 is ENHRY and CDR2 is SYGVKD. This CDR3 has 14 residues. CDR3: CASGTSGRAYEQYF. CDR3 DNA sequence: TGTGCCAGCGGTACTAGCGGGAGGGCCTACGAGCAGTACTTC.

This clonotype came up many times. The genes are TRBV7-9 and TRBJ1-3; 7 positions agree with TRBD1. After removal of 3 bases from V and 0 bases from J, the junction contained 5 bases not matched to a gene. Germline-derived CDR1 and CDR2 are SEHNR and FQNEAQ (reference sequence). The CDR3 consists of 16 residues. For the CDR3, the DNA is TGTGCCAGCAGCTTGGTAGGGACAGACTCTGGAAACACCATATATTTT. It specifies CASSLVGTDSGNTIYF.

This clonotype was seen a single time. A junction boundary mismatches the germline segment, possibly from a read error. V usage is TRBV5-1 and J usage is TRBJ1-1, with 8 bases lining up with TRBD1. From germline, CDR1 is SGHRS and CDR2 YFSETQ. There are 16 residues in the CDR3. CDR3 protein: CASSKDRATLNTEAFF. CDR3 DNA: TGTGCCAGCAGCAAGGACAGGGCAACCCTGAACACTGAAGCTTTCTTT.

This clonotype was observed a few times. The rearrangement uses TRBV10-3 and TRBJ1-5; D remains ambiguous. Trimming left V 0 bases short and J 5 bases short, with 5 bases between. CDR3 length equals 13 residues. Germline CDR1 ENHRY, CDR2 SYGVKD. The CDR3 protein is CAISESGDQPQHF. The CDR3 DNA sequence: TGTGCCATCAGTGAGTCCGGTGATCAGCCCCAGCATTTT.

The rearrangement links TRBV20-1 to TRBJ1-5, with 11 bases fitting TRBD1. V was pared by 0 bases and J by 9 bases, with 4 bases of the junction left unmatched. CDR3 length: 14 residues. Looked up from germline, CDR1 is DFQATT and CDR2 is SNEGSKA (reference sequence). The CDR3 sequence: CSARDGTGGRPQHF. The DNA for the CDR3 is TGCAGTGCTAGAGATGGGACAGGGGGGCGGCCCCAGCATTTT.

The table lists this clonotype with many counts. The chain links TRBV5-1 to TRBJ1-2; 7 positions match TRBD1. Trimming cost V 3 bases and J 4 bases; bases outside gene matches: 3. Germline lookup yields CDR1 SGHRS and CDR2 YFSETQ. The CDR3 loop spans 13 amino acids. CDR3 in amino acids: CASSYDRAYGYTF. The DNA of the CDR3 is TGCGCCAGCAGCTATGACAGGGCCTATGGCTACACCTTC.

The J gene is TRBJ1-2, the V gene TRBV24-1; 9 bases align to TRBD1. The CDR3 spans 14 residues. Losses at the gene ends were 5 bases for V and 8 bases for J; bases not matched to a gene: 8. Germline assignment: CDR1 KGHDR and CDR2 SFDVKD. The CDR3 DNA sequence: TGTGCCACCAGTGGCGCCGGGACAGGGAGAGGCTACACCTTC. The encoded protein is CATSGAGTGRGYTF.

The J gene is TRBJ1-4, the V gene TRBV6-4; a weak D match, TRBD1 (6 bases). Germline V gene lookup returns CDR1 MRHNA and CDR2 SNTAGT. Trimming left V 2 bases short and J 11 bases short, with 15 bases between. The CDR3 sequence is 14 residues long. DNA of the CDR3: TGTGCCAGCAGTGACCCCGGGACAAGTTCGAAACTGTTTTTT. Amino acid sequence: CASSDPGTSSKLFF.

DNA of the CDR3: TGTGCCAGTAGTGATGGGGCAGGGAGGTTCGAGCAGTACTTC. Protein sequence: CASSDGAGRFEQYF. The chain has TRBV19 and TRBJ2-7; D may be TRBD2 (6 bases). V was clipped by 5 bases and J by 6 bases, with 17 bases between them. The CDR3 is 14 residues long. Germline V gene lookup returns CDR1 LNHDA and CDR2 SQIVND (reference sequence).

The rearrangement links TRBV10-3 to TRBJ2-5; TRBD2 matches 14 bases. V shed 10 bases and J 7 bases; nucleotides not matched to a gene: 14. CDR3 length equals 16 residues. Germline V gene sequence: CDR1 ENHRY, CDR2 SYGVKD. CDR3 DNA sequence: TGTGCCAGCAGCGATCCGGGACTAGCGGGGGACGGGACCCAGTACTTC. This gives the protein CASSDPGLAGDGTQYF.

The rearrangement uses TRBV7-2 and TRBJ2-7; no clear D. The ends were cut back, 1 base at V and 0 bases at J, with 7 bases in the middle. CDR3 length: 14 amino acids. Germline V gene lookup returns CDR1 SGHTA and CDR2 FQGNSA. CDR3 residues: CASSLELFSYEQYF. As DNA, the CDR3 is TGTGCCAGCAGCTTAGAACTTTTCTCCTACGAGCAGTACTTC.

In this sample, this clonotype turned up a few times. The CDR3 sequence is CASSFVQGLAYGYTF. The CDR3 DNA reads as TGTGCCAGCAGTTTTGTACAGGGCCTGGCCTATGGCTACACCTTC. This chain links TRBV6-5 with TRBJ1-2, with TRBD1 as a possible D gene (6 bases). The CDR3 covers 15 residues. Germline lookup yields CDR1 MNHEY and CDR2 SVGAGI. V was pared by 4 bases and J by 4 bases, with 16 bases between.

The CDR3 here is CAISGTAGTVEAFF. The CDR3 DNA is TGTGCCATCAGTGGGACAGCCGGGACGGTTGAAGCTTTCTTT. The chain links TRBV10-3 to TRBJ1-1; D is perhaps TRBD1 (6 bases). The V and J ends lost 4 bases and 7 bases respectively, with 16 bases between them. Per the germline V gene, CDR1 is ENHRY and CDR2 is SYGVKD. The CDR3 loop spans 14 amino acids.

The chain recombines TRBV29-1 with TRBJ2-3, with TRBD1 as a possible D gene (6 bases). Looked up from germline, CDR1 is SQVTM and CDR2 is ANQGSEA. The CDR3 is made up of 14 amino acids. Trimming removed 6 bases at V and 3 bases at J, with 16 bases between. CDR3 in DNA: TGCAGCGTGGACGGGACACTCTTTACAGATACGCAGTATTTT. Its translation: CSVDGTLFTDTQYF.

The chain joins TRBV19 to TRBJ1-2; 11 positions agree with TRBD1. CDR3 size: 16 residues. J lost 4 bases, V lost 5 bases, and 9 bases had no gene match. Germline V gene lookup returns CDR1 LNHDA and CDR2 SQIVND (reference sequence). The CDR3 reads CASSPRGQGAGYGYTF. The CDR3 DNA reads TGTGCCAGTAGTCCCCGAGGACAGGGGGCAGGCTATGGCTACACCTTC.

Many counts were recorded for this clonotype. The chain has TRBV24-1 and TRBJ1-3; possible D gene TRBD1, 6 bases. Germline CDR1 KGHDR, CDR2 SFDVKD. CDR3 length: 18 amino acids. V was clipped by 4 bases and J by 1 base, with 19 bases between them. CDR3 loop: CATSDPNAPTGSGNTIYF. Here the CDR3 DNA reads TGTGCCACCAGTGACCCTAACGCGCCGACAGGATCTGGAAACACCATATATTTT.

The rearrangement uses TRBV19 and TRBJ2-7; 7 bases align to TRBD2. With V trimmed by 8 bases and J by 2 bases, 6 bases remained unmatched. This CDR3 comprises 13 residues. Germline V CDR1 and CDR2: LNHDA, SQIVND (reference sequence). The CDR3 loop reads CASGASGTYEQYF. CDR3 DNA sequence: TGTGCCAGTGGGGCTAGCGGAACCTACGAGCAGTACTTC.

This clonotype was seen only once. The chain links TRBV4-2 to TRBJ1-5, with D hard to call. This CDR3 has 13 amino acids. Deletions cut 1 base from V and 3 bases from J, with 4 bases between. Germline CDR1 and CDR2: LGHNA and YNFKEQ. CDR3 nucleotides: TGTGCCAGCAGCCAAGTGATCAATCAGCCCCAGCATTTT. Its protein product is CASSQVINQPQHF.

The gene calls are TRBV5-1 and TRBJ1-4; D unclear. The CDR3 length is 15 residues. Germline values: CDR1 SGHRS, CDR2 YFSETQ. The V end lost 1 base, the J end lost 2 bases, and 9 bases lay between the germline ends. This chain's CDR3 is CASSLMGKTNEKLFF. CDR3 DNA sequence: TGCGCCAGCAGCTTGATGGGGAAGACTAATGAAAAACTGTTTTTT.

This clonotype has at least ten counts. This rearrangement joins TRBV10-3 to TRBJ1-2; 9 nucleotides match TRBD1. With 10 bases clipped from V and 6 bases from J, the junction kept 9 bases outside the gene matches. Germline lookup yields CDR1 ENHRY and CDR2 SYGVKD. The CDR3 loop spans 13 amino acids. The CDR3 nucleotides read TGTGCCACCGGGGACAGGGAGGGGAATGGCTACACCTTC. It yields the protein CATGDREGNGYTF.

The rearrangement links TRBV9 to TRBJ1-5, with D possibly TRBD1 on 6 matching bases. The CDR3 is 15 residues long. V was pared by 4 bases and J by 6 bases, with 17 bases between. Germline loops: CDR1 SGDLS, CDR2 YYNGEE. The CDR3 region has the DNA TGTGCCAGCAGCCAAGGCCTCGGGGGCCTTCAGCCCCAGCATTTT. It encodes CASSQGLGGLQPQHF.

Comments on this clonotype: This may stem from a read error, because a much larger clone lies one nucleotide away. The CDR3 carries no conserved terminal phenylalanine or tryptophan, so it likely arises from a read error. This chain connects TRBV7-2 to TRBJ2-6, with D uncertain. Between the trimmed V and J ends, which lost 8 bases and 0 bases, there was a span of 5 bases. CDR3 size: 13 residues. Germline CDR1 and CDR2: SGHTA and FQGNSA. CDR3 coding DNA: TGTGCCAGCTGCGCCTCTGGGGCCAACGTCCTGACTCTC. Its protein is CASCASGANVLTL.